Shown below are 20 T cell receptor beta chains from a single sample sequenced in a study of cytomegalovirus exposure and HLA in healthy donors. In the PCR, 60 Vbeta and 13 Jbeta primers were used. TCRdb's table, derived via immunoSEQ multiplex PCR, lists solely in-frame clones and lacks some. The sample consists of around 50,000 clones, around 67% of them appearing once. Specimen: PBMCs. These TCRs come from a woman between 45 and 60 years old in good health and CMV-seropositive.

This chain links TRBV7-2 with TRBJ2-7; 13 bases agree with TRBD2. V was pared by 5 bases and J by 6 bases, with 7 bases of the junction left unmatched. The CDR3 length is 15 residues. Germline CDR1 reads SGHTA; CDR2 reads FQGNSA. CDR3 in amino acids: CASSNRLAGGIEQYF. DNA for the CDR3: TGTGCCAGCAGCAACCGACTAGCGGGAGGTATCGAGCAGTACTTC.

The V call is TRBV5-1, the J call TRBJ2-3; maybe TRBD2 (5 bases). V was shortened by 1 base and J by 0 bases, with 15 bases between the two germline ends. Germline V gives CDR1 SGHRS, CDR2 YFSETQ. This CDR3 comprises 17 residues. The CDR3 DNA reads as TGCGCCAGCAGCTTGAATCTAGCCGGCTCTAGCACAGATACGCAGTATTTT. Residues: CASSLNLAGSSTDTQYF.

In the case of this clone: Its ends do not fully match the called genes, so a read error is possible. This chain uses TRBV6-6 with TRBJ2-7; 7 bases agree with TRBD1. The CDR3 has 13 residues. CDR1 and CDR2 (germline): MNHNY, SVGAGI (reference sequence). Here the CDR3 reads CASSNLGLQGKNF. As DNA, the CDR3 is TGTGCCAGCAGTAACCTTGGCCTACAGGGGAAGAACTTC.

The chain carries TRBV15 and TRBJ1-5, with 7 bases aligning to TRBD1. V shed 7 bases and J 4 bases; nucleotides not matched to a gene: 10. Looked up from germline, CDR1 is LNHNV and CDR2 is YYDKDF (reference sequence). This CDR3 has 15 amino acids. The DNA for the CDR3 is TGTGCCACCACTGTCGACAGGGTGAGGAATCAGCCCCAGCATTTT. This encodes CATTVDRVRNQPQHF.

In DNA, the CDR3 is TGTGCCAGCAGCTTAGGTCGGTCCTGGGGCTACACCTTC. Its translation is CASSLGRSWGYTF. V gene TRBV7-8 combines with J gene TRBJ1-2; D call uncertain. The length of the CDR3 is 13 residues. Germline V CDR1 and CDR2: SGHVS, FQNEAQ. V lost 1 base and J 8 bases, leaving 11 bases between the germline ends. The full variable domain, completed using reference TRBV7-8 and TRBJ1-2, is GAGVSQSPRYKVAKRGQDVALRCDPISGHVSLFWYQQALGQGPEFLTYFQNEAQLDKSGLPSDRFFAERPEGSVSTLKIQRTQQEDSAVYLCASSLGRSWGYTFGSGTRLTVV.

This clone has a handful of counts. The chain employs TRBV4-1 and TRBJ1-3, with D uncertain. The CDR3 totals 15 residues. Trimming removed 4 bases from V and 4 bases from J, with 14 bases in between. CDR1 is MGHRA, CDR2 YSYEKL, per germline. CDR3 DNA sequence: TGCGCCAGCAGCCGAAGCGCGGAGGTCGGAAACACCATATATTTT. Its protein is CASSRSAEVGNTIYF.

V is TRBV6-5 and J is TRBJ2-7; a weak D match, TRBD2 (6 bases). The CDR3 totals 12 residues. Germline V gives CDR1 MNHEY, CDR2 SVGAGI. With 5 bases removed from V and 4 bases from J, the gap between germline ends came to 9 bases. As DNA, the CDR3 is TGTGCCAGCAGTCTTAGCGGTTACGAGCAGTACTTC. It encodes CASSLSGYEQYF.

V is TRBV4-3 and J is TRBJ2-3, with 7 bases matching TRBD2. The CDR3 is 15 residues long. The V gene end was trimmed by 3 bases and the J gene end by 2 bases; junction bases not matched to a gene: 5. Per germline, CDR1 LGHNA and CDR2 YSLEER. Here the CDR3 DNA reads TGCGCCAGCAGCCACAGGACTAGTCCCACAGATACGCAGTATTTT. It encodes CASSHRTSPTDTQYF.

The V and J genes are TRBV27 and TRBJ1-2; D unclear. In germline, CDR1 is MNHEY, CDR2 SMNVEV (reference sequence). With 4 bases removed from V and 4 bases from J, the gap between germline ends came to 19 bases. There are 16 residues in the CDR3. The CDR3 is CASSSSARAASYGYTF. The CDR3 DNA sequence: TGTGCCAGCAGTTCCTCAGCGCGGGCCGCGAGCTATGGCTACACCTTC.

The CDR3 here is CASGLIKNIQYF. In DNA form, the CDR3 reads TGTGCCAGCGGGCTGATCAAAAACATTCAGTACTTC. The chain is built from TRBV7-3 and TRBJ2-4; D is uncertain. Trimming left V 8 bases short and J 3 bases short, with 8 bases between. The CDR3 runs 12 residues. Germline CDR1 and CDR2: SGHTA and FQGTGA.

The chain couples TRBV7-9 to TRBJ2-5; 12 bases are shared with TRBD2. The CDR3 is 18 amino acids. The junction had 10 bases not matched to a gene; V was cut back by 1 base and J by 4 bases. Germline lookup yields CDR1 SEHNR and CDR2 FQNEAQ (reference sequence). In nucleotides, the CDR3 is TGTGCCAGCAGCTTAGTAGCTAGCGGGGGGGCCGGAGGAGAGACCCAGTACTTC. This codes for CASSLVASGGAGGETQYF.

The chain is built from TRBV6-1 and TRBJ2-4; 7 bases align to TRBD1. This CDR3 region has 17 residues. Per the germline V gene, CDR1 is MNHNS and CDR2 is SASEGT. V shed 3 bases and J 4 bases; nucleotides not matched to a gene: 12. The CDR3 protein is CASSDSPRTGRKNIQYF. Here the CDR3 DNA reads TGTGCCAGCAGTGATTCGCCCCGGACAGGTCGGAAAAACATTCAGTACTTC.

The V and J genes are TRBV7-9 and TRBJ1-1; tentative D call: TRBD1 (5 bases). V shed 5 bases and J shed 0 bases, with 7 bases lying between them. The CDR3 extends over 13 amino acids. Germline-derived CDR1 and CDR2 are SEHNR and FQNEAQ (reference sequence). The CDR3 sequence: CASSKTVNTEAFF. The DNA of the CDR3 is TGTGCCAGCAGCAAGACAGTGAACACTGAAGCTTTCTTT.

This chain connects TRBV28 to TRBJ2-6, with D tentatively TRBD2 (6 bases). V lost 2 bases and J 2 bases, leaving 16 bases between the germline ends. Germline V gives CDR1 MDHEN, CDR2 SYDVKM. The CDR3 has 18 residues. Written as DNA, the CDR3 is TGTGCCAGCAGTTTAGATCCAGGGAGGTTTGCTGGGGCCAACGTCCTGACTTTC. The encoded protein is CASSLDPGRFAGANVLTF.

V and J are TRBV27 and TRBJ1-5; D is uncertain. V was trimmed by 2 bases and J by 0 bases, leaving 5 bases between them. Germline lookup yields CDR1 MNHEY and CDR2 SMNVEV (reference sequence). The CDR3 totals 14 residues. CDR3 protein: CASSLGSSNQPQHF. The CDR3 DNA follows: TGTGCCAGCAGTTTAGGGAGTAGCAATCAGCCCCAGCATTTT.

This chain links TRBV11-2 with TRBJ2-1; the D gene is possibly TRBD1 (5 bases). CDR3 length equals 15 residues. Between the trimmed V and J ends, which lost 1 base and 10 bases, there was a span of 17 bases. The germline CDR1 and CDR2 sequences are SGHAT and FQNNGV. CDR3: CASSLVVGENEEQFF. The CDR3 bases are TGTGCCAGCAGCTTAGTTGTAGGGGAAAATGAAGAGCAGTTCTTC. The entire variable domain, with the rest obtained from reference TRBV11-2 and TRBJ2-1, is as follows: EAGVAQSPRYKIIEKRQSVAFWCNPISGHATLYWYQQILGQGPKLLIQFQNNGVVDDSQLPKDRFSAERLKGVDSTLKIQPAKLEDSAVYLCASSLVVGENEEQFFGPGTRLTVL.

The count of this clone is one. The chain carries TRBV19 and TRBJ2-5; no definite D call. Germline loops: CDR1 LNHDA, CDR2 SQIVND (reference sequence). V lost 4 bases to trimming and J lost 4 bases, with 13 bases between them. This CDR3 contains 14 residues. The CDR3 region is CASSTSYQVETQYF. In nucleotides, the CDR3 is TGTGCCAGTAGTACGTCCTACCAGGTAGAGACCCAGTACTTC.

As for this clone: Germline is not matched at one junction end, which may reflect a read error. The CDR3 region has the DNA TGTGCCATCAGCGAGTTAGCGGGGGGCCGCTACAATGAGCAGTTCTTC. Protein: CAISELAGGRYNEQFF. V gene TRBV10-3 combines with J gene TRBJ2-1, with TRBD2 matching over 10 bases. Germline CDR1 is ENHRY and CDR2 is SYGVKD. The CDR3 extends over 16 amino acids.

The CDR3 loop reads CASSSLMGGRFF. In nucleotides, the CDR3 is TGTGCCAGCAGTTCCCTCATGGGGGGGCGCTTCTTC. V is TRBV6-5 and J is TRBJ2-1; TRBD2 is a possible D gene (7 bases). Trimming took 4 bases from V and 16 from J, leaving 17 bases between them. The CDR3 extends over 12 amino acids. Germline CDR1 reads MNHEY; CDR2 reads SVGAGI.

V and J are TRBV27 and TRBJ1-5; perhaps TRBD1 as D (6 bases). The CDR3 sequence is 15 residues long. Trimming left V 5 bases short and J 0 bases short, with 11 bases between. Germline values: CDR1 MNHEY, CDR2 SMNVEV (reference sequence). CDR3 protein: CASSPRGYSNQPQHF. The CDR3 nucleotides read TGTGCCAGCAGTCCCAGGGGATATAGCAATCAGCCCCAGCATTTT.